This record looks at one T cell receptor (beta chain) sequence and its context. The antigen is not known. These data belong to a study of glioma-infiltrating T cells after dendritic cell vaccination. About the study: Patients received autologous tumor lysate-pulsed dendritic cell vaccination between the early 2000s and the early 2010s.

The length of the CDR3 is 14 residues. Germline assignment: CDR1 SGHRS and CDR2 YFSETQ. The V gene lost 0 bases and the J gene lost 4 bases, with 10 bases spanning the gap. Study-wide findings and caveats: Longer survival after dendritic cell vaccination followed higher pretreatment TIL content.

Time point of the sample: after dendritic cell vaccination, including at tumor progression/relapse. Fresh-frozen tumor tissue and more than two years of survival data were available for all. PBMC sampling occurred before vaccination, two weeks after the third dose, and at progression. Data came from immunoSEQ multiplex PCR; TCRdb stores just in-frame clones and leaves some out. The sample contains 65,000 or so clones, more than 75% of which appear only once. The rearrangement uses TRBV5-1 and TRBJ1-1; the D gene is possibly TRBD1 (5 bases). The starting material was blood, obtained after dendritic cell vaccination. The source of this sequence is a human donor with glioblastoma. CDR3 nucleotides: TGCGCCAGCAGCTTGGATGGGGGGTCCACTGAAGCTTTCTTT. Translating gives CASSLDGGSTEAFF.